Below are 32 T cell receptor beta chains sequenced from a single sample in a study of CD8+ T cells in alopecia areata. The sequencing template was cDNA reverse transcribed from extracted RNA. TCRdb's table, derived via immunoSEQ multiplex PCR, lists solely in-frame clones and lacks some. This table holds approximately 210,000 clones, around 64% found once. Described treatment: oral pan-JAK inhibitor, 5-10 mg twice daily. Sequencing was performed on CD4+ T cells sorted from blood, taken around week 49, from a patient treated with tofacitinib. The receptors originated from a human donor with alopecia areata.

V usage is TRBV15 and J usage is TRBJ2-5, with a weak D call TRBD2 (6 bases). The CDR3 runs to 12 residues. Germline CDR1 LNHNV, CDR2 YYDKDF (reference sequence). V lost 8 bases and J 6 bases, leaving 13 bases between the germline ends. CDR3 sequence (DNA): TGTGCCACCCAGGATGCGGGAAAGACCCAGTACTTC. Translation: CATQDAGKTQYF.

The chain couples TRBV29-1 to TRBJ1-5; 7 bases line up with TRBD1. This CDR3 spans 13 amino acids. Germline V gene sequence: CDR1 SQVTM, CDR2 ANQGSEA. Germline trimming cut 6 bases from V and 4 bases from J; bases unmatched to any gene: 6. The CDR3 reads CSVRDRINQPQHF. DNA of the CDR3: TGCAGCGTGAGGGACAGAATAAATCAGCCCCAGCATTTT. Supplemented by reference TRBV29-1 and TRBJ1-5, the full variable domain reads SAVISQKPSRDICQRGTSLTIQCQVDSQVTMMFWYRQQPGQSLTLIATANQGSEATYESGFVIDKFPISRPNLTFSTLTVSNMSPEDSSIYLCSVRDRINQPQHFGDGTRLSIL.

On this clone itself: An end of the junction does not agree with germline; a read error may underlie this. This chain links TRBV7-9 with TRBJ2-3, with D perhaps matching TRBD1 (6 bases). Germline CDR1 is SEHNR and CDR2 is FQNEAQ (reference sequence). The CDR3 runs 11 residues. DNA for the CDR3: TGTGCCAGCGGAAAGACAGGTACGCAGTATTTT. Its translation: CASGKTGTQYF.

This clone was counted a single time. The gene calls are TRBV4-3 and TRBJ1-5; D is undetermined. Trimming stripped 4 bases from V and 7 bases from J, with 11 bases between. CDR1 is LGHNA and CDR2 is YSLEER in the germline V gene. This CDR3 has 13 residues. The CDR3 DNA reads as TGCGCCAGCAGCCTCGAAGTGAACCAGCCCCAGCATTTT. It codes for CASSLEVNQPQHF.

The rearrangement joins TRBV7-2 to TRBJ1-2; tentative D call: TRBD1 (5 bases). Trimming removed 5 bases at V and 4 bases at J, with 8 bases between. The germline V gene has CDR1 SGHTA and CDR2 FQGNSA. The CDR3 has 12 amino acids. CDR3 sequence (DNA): TGTGCCAGCAGCGACAGCCCCTATGGCTACACCTTC. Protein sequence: CASSDSPYGYTF. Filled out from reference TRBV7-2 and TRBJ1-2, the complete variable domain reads GAGVSQSPSNKVTEKGKDVELRCDPISGHTALYWYRQSLGQGLEFLIYFQGNSAPDKSGLPSDRFSAERTGGSVSTLTIQRTQQEDSAVYLCASSDSPYGYTFGSGTRLTVV.

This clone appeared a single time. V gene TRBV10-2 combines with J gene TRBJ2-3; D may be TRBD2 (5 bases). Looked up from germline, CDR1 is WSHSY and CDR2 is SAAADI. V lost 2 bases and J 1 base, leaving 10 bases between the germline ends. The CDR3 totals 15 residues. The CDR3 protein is CASSETTRGTDTQYF. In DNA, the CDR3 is TGCGCCAGCAGTGAGACAACTAGGGGCACAGATACGCAGTATTTT.

The CDR3 bases are TGTGCCAGCAGCTTTGGCGATAGTGGAGCAGATACGCAGTATTTT. Translation: CASSFGDSGADTQYF. The genes are TRBV7-3 and TRBJ2-3; D unresolved. The CDR3 is made up of 15 amino acids. V lost 3 bases and J lost 4, with 14 bases in between. Germline V gives CDR1 SGHTA, CDR2 FQGTGA.

CDR3 loop: CASSATTGNTEAFF. As DNA, the CDR3 is TGCGCCAGCAGCGCCACGACAGGGAACACTGAAGCTTTCTTT. The chain employs TRBV4-3 and TRBJ1-1; D is perhaps TRBD1 (6 bases). V was shortened by 5 bases and J by 1 base, with 11 bases between the two germline ends. The CDR3 is 14 amino acids. Germline V gene lookup returns CDR1 LGHNA and CDR2 YSLEER.

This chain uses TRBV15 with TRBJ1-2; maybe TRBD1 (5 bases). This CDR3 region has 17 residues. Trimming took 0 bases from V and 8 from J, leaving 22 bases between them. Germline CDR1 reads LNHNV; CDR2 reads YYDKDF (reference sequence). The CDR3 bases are TGTGCCACCAGCAGAGATACAGGAACCTTCCGCCCAGGGGGCTACACCTTC. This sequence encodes CATSRDTGTFRPGGYTF.

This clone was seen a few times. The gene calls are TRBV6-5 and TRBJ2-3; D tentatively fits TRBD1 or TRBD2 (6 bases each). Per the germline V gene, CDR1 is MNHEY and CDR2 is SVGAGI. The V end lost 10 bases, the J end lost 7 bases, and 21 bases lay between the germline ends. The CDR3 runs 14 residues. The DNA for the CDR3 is TGTGCCATCAGCCACACAGGGAGGAACCATACGCAGTATTTT. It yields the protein CAISHTGRNHTQYF.

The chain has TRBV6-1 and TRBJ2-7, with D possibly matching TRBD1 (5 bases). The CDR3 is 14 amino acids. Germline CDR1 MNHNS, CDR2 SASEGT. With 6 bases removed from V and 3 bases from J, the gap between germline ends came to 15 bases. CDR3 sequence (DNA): TGTGCCAGCAGCCCAGACAGACCAAACTACGAGCAGTACTTC. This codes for CASSPDRPNYEQYF.

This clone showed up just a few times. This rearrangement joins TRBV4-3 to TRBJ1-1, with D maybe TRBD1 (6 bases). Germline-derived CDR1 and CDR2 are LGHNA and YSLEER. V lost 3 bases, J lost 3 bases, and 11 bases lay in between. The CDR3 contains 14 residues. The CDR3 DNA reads TGCGCCAGCAGCCAGGACGGGACACACACTGAAGCTTTCTTT. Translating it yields CASSQDGTHTEAFF.

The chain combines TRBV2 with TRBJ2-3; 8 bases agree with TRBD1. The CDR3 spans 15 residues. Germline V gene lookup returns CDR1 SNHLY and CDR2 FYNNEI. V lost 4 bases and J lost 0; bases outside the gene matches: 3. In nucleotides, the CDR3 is TGTGCCAGCAGTGTGCGGGACAGGAGCACAGATACGCAGTATTTT. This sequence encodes CASSVRDRSTDTQYF. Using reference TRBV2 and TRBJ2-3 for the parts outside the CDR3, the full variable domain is EPEVTQTPSHQVTQMGQEVILRCVPISNHLYFYWYRQILGQKVEFLVSFYNNEISEKSEIFDDQFSVERPDGSNFTLKIRSTKLEDSAMYFCASSVRDRSTDTQYFGPGTRLTVL.

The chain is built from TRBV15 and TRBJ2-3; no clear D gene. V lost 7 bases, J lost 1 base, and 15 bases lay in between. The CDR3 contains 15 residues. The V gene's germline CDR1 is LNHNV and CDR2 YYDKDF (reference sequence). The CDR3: CATTIGRHRTDTQYF. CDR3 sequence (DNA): TGTGCCACCACGATCGGCCGACACCGCACAGATACGCAGTATTTT.

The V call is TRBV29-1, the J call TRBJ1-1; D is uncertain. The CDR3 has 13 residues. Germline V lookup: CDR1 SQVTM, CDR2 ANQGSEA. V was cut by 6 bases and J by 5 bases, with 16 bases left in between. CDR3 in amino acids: CSVTMVLGTEAFF. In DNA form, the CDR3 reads TGCAGCGTCACTATGGTTCTCGGGACTGAAGCTTTCTTT. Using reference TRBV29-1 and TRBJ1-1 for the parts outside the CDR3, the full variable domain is SAVISQKPSRDICQRGTSLTIQCQVDSQVTMMFWYRQQPGQSLTLIATANQGSEATYESGFVIDKFPISRPNLTFSTLTVSNMSPEDSSIYLCSVTMVLGTEAFFGQGTRLTVV.

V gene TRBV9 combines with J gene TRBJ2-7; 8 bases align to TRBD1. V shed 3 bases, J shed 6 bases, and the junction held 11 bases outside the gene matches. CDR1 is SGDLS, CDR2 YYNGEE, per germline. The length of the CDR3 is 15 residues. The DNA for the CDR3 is TGTGCCAGCAGCGCGACGGGACAGGAAGGGTCCGAGCAGTACTTC. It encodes CASSATGQEGSEQYF.

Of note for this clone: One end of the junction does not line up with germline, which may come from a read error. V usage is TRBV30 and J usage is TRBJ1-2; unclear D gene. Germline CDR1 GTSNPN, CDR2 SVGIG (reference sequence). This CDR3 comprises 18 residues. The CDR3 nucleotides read TGTGCCTGGAGTGTAAGGCTACGTACTAACTATGGTAGTGGTACATCTATCTTC. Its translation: CAWSVRLRTNYGSGTSIF.

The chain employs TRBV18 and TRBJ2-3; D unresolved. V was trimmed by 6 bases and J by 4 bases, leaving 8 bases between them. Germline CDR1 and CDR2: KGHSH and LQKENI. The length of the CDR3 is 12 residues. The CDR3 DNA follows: TGTGCCAGCTCCCCCAATCCAGATACGCAGTATTTT. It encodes CASSPNPDTQYF.

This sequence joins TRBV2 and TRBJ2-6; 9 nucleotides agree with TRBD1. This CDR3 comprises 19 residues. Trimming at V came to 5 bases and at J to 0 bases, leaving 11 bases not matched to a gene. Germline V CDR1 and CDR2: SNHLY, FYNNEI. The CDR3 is CASSLTRDRVFSGANVLTF. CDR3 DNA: TGTGCCAGCAGTCTAACCCGGGACAGGGTATTCTCTGGGGCCAACGTCCTGACTTTC. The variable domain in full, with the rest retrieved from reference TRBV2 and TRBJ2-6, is EPEVTQTPSHQVTQMGQEVILRCVPISNHLYFYWYRQILGQKVEFLVSFYNNEISEKSEIFDDQFSVERPDGSNFTLKIRSTKLEDSAMYFCASSLTRDRVFSGANVLTFGAGSRLTVL.

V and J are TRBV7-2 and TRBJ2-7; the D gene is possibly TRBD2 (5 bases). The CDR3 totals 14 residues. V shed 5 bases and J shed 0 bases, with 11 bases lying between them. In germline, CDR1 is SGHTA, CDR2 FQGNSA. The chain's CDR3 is CASSPRTYSYEQYF. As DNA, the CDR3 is TGTGCCAGCAGCCCGAGGACTTACTCCTACGAGCAGTACTTC.

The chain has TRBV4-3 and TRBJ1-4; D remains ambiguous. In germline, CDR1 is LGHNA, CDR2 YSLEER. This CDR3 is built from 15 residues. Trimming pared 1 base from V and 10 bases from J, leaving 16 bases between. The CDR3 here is CASSQAGPGSRKLFF. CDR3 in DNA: TGCGCCAGCAGCCAAGCGGGCCCAGGCTCCAGAAAACTGTTTTTT.

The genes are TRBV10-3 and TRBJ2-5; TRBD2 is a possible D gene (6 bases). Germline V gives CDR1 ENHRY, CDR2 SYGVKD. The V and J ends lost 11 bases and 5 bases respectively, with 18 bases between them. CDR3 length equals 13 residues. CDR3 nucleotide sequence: TGTGCCTTAGGGACTCGTCCGGAGGAGACCCAGTACTTC. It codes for CALGTRPEETQYF.

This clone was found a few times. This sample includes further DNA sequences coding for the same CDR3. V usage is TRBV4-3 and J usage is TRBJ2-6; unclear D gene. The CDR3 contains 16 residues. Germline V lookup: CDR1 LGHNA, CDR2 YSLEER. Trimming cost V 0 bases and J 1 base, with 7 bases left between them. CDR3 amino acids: CASSQDLRSGANVLTF. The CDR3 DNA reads TGCGCCAGCAGCCAAGATCTGAGGTCTGGGGCCAACGTCCTGACTTTC.

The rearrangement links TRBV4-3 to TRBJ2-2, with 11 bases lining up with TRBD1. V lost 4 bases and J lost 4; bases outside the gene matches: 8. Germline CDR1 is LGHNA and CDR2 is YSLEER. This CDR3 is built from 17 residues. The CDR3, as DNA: TGCGCCAGCAGCCGATTTGGGGGACAGGGGGTCACCGGGGAGCTGTTTTTT. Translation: CASSRFGGQGVTGELFF.

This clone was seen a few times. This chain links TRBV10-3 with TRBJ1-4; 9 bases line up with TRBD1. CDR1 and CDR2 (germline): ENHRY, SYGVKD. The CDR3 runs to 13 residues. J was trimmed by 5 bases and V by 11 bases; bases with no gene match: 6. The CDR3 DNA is TGTGCCGCCCGGGACAGGGCAAATGAAAAACTGTTTTTT. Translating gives CAARDRANEKLFF.

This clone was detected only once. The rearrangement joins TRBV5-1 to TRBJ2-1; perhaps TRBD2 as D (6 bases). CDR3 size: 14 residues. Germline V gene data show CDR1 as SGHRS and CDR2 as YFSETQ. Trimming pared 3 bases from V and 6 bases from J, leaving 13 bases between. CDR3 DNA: TGCGCCAGCAGCTCTGCTAGCGTAGGCAATGAGCAGTTCTTC. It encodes CASSSASVGNEQFF. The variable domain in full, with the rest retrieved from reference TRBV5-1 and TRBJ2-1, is KAGVTQTPRYLIKTRGQQVTLSCSPISGHRSVSWYQQTPGQGLQFLFEYFSETQRNKGNFPGRFSGRQFSNSRSEMNVSTLELGDSALYLCASSSASVGNEQFFGPGTRLTVL.

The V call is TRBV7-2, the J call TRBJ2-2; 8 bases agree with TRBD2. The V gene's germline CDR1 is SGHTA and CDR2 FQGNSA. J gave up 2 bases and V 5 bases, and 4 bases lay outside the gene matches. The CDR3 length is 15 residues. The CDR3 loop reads CASSRGGPNTGELFF. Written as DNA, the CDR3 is TGTGCCAGCAGCCGCGGGGGGCCTAACACCGGGGAGCTGTTTTTT.

The CDR3 DNA is TGTGCCAGCAGTCGCGCCGGGACAAACACCGGGGAGCTGTTTTTT. Encoded protein: CASSRAGTNTGELFF. The chain recombines TRBV25-1 with TRBJ2-2; weak D call: TRBD1 (6 bases). The CDR3 is made up of 15 amino acids. V lost 5 bases to trimming and J lost 2 bases, with 12 bases between them. Germline CDR1 MGHDK, CDR2 SYGVNS. Using reference TRBV25-1 and TRBJ2-2 for the parts outside the CDR3, the full variable domain is EADIYQTPRYLVIGTGKKITLECSQTMGHDKMYWYQQDPGMELHLIHYSYGVNSTEKGDLSSESTVSRIRTEHFPLTLESARPSHTSQYLCASSRAGTNTGELFFGEGSRLTVL.

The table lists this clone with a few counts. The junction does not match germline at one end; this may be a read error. The CDR3 sequence is CSVEDLYGGRRF. In nucleotides, the CDR3 is TGCAGCGTTGAAGATCTCTATGGGGGGCGGCGCTTC. V usage is TRBV29-1 and J usage is TRBJ1-2; D is perhaps TRBD1 (6 bases). CDR3 length: 12 amino acids. In germline, CDR1 is SQVTM, CDR2 ANQGSEA.

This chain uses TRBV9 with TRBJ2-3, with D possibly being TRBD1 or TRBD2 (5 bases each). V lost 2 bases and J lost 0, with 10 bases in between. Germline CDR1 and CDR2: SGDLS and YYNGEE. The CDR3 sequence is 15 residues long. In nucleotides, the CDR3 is TGTGCCAGCAGCGTTACCGGGGCGAGCACAGATACGCAGTATTTT. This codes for CASSVTGASTDTQYF.

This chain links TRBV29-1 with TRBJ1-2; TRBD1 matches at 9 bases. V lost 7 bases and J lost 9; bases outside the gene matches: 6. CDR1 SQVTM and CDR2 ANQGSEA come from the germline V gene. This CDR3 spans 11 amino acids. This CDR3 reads CSGRQGGSYTF. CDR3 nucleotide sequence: TGCAGCGGGCGACAGGGGGGAAGCTACACCTTC.

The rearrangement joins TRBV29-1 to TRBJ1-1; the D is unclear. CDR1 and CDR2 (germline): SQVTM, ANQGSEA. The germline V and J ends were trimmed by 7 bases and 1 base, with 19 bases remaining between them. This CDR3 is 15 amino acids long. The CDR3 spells CSGRTLPAGNTEAFF. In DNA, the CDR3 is TGCAGCGGGAGGACCCTGCCTGCGGGGAACACTGAAGCTTTCTTT.